This T cell receptor (beta chain) was profiled in a study of blood T cell repertoires in COVID-19. The CDR3 totals 13 residues. V lost 0 bases to trimming and J lost 4 bases, with 7 bases between them. The germline CDR1 and CDR2 sequences are SGHRS and YFSETQ. TCRdb's copy holds only in-frame clones and misses some; the assay was immunoSEQ multiplex PCR. The sample yields 100,000 to 150,000 clones, 65% to 85% seen once. The receptor comes from a young man with COVID-19, enrolled during active disease. This chain joins TRBV5-1 and TRBJ1-1; D possibly corresponds to TRBD1 (6 bases). Sample: peripheral blood. CDR3 sequence: CASSLGTATEAFF. The CDR3, as DNA: TGCGCCAGCAGCTTGGGGACAGCCACTGAAGCTTTCTTT.